This record concerns one T cell receptor beta chain sequence. The data were produced by immunoSEQ multiplex PCR, yet TCRdb's version contains in-frame clones alone and is incomplete. This table has about 62,000 clones, 75% to 90% appearing once. The sample comes from a study of blood T cell repertoires in COVID-19. For the study at large: Acute and convalescent COVID-19 samples came from the United States, Italy and Spain.

The CDR3 contains 14 residues. The V gene's germline CDR1 is SGHDT and CDR2 YYEEEE. V was trimmed by 8 bases and J by 4 bases, leaving 15 bases between them. The sequencing input was peripheral blood. The sequence came from a woman in her sixties or seventies with COVID-19, enrolled during active disease. V gene TRBV5-6 combines with J gene TRBJ2-2; D may be TRBD1 (5 bases). CDR3 in amino acids: CASDGPTGTGELFF. CDR3 nucleotides: TGTGCCAGTGACGGACCTACAGGCACCGGGGAGCTGTTTTTT.